The clone carrying this TCR beta chain was found many times. Its antigen is undetermined. 5'RACE template switching generated TCR cDNA, adding a universal primer site and UMIs. Each CDR3 protein is one row after TCRdb ran MiXCR on the 5' RACE reads. This repertoire shows roughly 320,000 distinct CDR3 sequences, about 10% found once; its top ten account for 3% to 4%. The data originate from a study of T cells after yellow fever vaccination. From germline, CDR1 is MNHEY and CDR2 SVGEGT. Trimming cost V 5 bases and J 0 bases, with 5 bases left between them. The length of the CDR3 is 13 residues. Study findings and constraints: Post-booster repertoires again held most primary-vaccination clones (around 95% CD4, 80% to 90% CD8). Weaker, the secondary response had a peak occurring faster, on day 5 versus 15.

The source material was CD4+ T cells sorted from PBMCs, sampled 45 days after the yellow fever booster vaccination. The TCR originated in a man younger than 35 who received the YFV17D yellow fever vaccine. This sequence joins TRBV6-2 or TRBV6-3 and TRBJ2-1; D gene ambiguous. CDR3 protein: CASSQSSYNEQFF. The CDR3 bases are TGTGCCAGCAGTCAGAGCTCCTACAATGAGCAGTTCTTC.